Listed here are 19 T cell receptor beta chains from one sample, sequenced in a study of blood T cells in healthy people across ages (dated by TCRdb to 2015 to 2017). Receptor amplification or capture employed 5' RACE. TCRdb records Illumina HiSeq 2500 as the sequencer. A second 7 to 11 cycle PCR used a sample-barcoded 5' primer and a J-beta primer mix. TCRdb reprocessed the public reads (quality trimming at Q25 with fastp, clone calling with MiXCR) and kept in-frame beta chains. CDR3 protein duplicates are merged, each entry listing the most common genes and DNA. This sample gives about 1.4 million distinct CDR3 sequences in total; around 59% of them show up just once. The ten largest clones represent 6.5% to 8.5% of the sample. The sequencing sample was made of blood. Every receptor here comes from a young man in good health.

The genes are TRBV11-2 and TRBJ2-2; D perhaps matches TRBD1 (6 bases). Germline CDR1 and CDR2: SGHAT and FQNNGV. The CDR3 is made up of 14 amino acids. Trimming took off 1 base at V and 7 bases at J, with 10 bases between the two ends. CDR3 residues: CASSLAQGYGELFF. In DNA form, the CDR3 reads TGTGCCAGCAGCTTAGCACAGGGATACGGGGAGCTGTTTTTT.

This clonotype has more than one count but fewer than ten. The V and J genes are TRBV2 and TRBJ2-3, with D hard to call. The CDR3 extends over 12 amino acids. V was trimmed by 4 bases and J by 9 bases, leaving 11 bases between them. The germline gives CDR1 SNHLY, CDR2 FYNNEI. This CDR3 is CASSGEVWTQYF. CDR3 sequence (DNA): TGTGCCAGCAGTGGAGAAGTCTGGACGCAGTATTTT.

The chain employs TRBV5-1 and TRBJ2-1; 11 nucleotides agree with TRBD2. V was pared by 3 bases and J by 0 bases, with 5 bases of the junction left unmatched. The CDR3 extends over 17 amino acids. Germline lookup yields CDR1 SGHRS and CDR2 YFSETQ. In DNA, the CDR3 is TGCGCCAGCAGCTGGACTAGCGGGTATAGCTCCTACAATGAGCAGTTCTTC. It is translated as CASSWTSGYSSYNEQFF.

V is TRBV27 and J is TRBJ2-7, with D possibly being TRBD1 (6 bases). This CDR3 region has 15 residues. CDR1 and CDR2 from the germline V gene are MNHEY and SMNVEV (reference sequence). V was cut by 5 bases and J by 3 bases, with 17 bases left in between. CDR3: CASSRDRSPNYEQYF. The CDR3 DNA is TGTGCCAGCAGTCGTGACAGGTCACCAAACTACGAGCAGTACTTC.

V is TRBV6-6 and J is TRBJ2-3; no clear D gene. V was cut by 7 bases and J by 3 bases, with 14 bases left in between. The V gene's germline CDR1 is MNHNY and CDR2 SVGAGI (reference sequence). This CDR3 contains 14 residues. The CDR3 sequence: CASTRVGETDTQYF. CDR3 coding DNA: TGTGCCAGCACCAGAGTAGGCGAAACAGATACGCAGTATTTT.

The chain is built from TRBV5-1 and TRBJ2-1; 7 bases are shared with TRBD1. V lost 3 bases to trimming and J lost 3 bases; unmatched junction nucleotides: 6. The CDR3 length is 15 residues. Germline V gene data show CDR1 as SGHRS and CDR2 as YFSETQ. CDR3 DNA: TGCGCCAGCAGCTACGCCGGGACAGACTACAATGAGCAGTTCTTC. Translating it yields CASSYAGTDYNEQFF.

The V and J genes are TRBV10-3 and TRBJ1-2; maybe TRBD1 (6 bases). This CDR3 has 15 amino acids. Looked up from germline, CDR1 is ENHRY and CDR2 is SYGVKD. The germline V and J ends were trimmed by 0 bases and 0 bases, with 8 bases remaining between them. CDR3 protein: CAISESNRANYGYTF. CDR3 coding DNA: TGTGCCATCAGTGAGTCGAACAGGGCTAACTATGGCTACACCTTC.

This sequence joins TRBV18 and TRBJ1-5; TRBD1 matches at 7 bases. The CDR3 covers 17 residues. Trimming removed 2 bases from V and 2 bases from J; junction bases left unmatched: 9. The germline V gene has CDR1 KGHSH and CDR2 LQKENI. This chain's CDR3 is CASSPSAGTVGNQPQHF. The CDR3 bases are TGTGCCAGCTCACCATCAGCCGGGACAGTAGGCAATCAGCCCCAGCATTTT.

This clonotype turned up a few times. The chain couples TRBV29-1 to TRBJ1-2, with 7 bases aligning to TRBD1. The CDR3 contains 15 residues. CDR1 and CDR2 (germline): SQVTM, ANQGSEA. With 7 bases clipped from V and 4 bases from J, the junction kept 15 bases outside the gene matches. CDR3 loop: CSARPTRDRGYGYTF. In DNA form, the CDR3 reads TGCAGCGCCCGCCCTACCCGGGACAGAGGCTATGGCTACACCTTC.

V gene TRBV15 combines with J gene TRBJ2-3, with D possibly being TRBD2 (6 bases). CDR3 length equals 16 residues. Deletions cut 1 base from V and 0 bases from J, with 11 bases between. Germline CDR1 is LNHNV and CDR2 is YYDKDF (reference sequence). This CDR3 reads CATSRVAGTSTDTQYF. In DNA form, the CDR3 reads TGTGCCACCAGCAGAGTGGCAGGGACTAGCACAGATACGCAGTATTTT.

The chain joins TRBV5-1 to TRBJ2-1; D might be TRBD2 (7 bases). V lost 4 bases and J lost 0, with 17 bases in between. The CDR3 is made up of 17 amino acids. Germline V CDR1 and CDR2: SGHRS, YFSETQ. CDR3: CASSHYRGAGSYNEQFF. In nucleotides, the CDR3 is TGCGCCAGCAGCCATTATCGGGGGGCCGGCTCCTACAATGAGCAGTTCTTC.

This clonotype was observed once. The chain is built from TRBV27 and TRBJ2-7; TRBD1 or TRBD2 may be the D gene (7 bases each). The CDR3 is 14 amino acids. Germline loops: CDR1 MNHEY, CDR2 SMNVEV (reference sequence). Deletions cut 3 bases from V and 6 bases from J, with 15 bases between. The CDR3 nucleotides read TGTGCCAGCAGTTTCTACAGGGGAGGGACCGAGCAGTACTTC. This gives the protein CASSFYRGGTEQYF.

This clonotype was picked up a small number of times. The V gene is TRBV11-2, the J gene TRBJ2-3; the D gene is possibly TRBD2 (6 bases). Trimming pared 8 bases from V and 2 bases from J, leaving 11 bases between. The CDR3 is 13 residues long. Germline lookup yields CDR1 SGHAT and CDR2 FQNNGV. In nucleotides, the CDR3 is TGTGCCAGCTGGGGGGTCACCACAGATACGCAGTATTTT. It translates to CASWGVTTDTQYF.

The CDR3 bases are TGTGCCACCAGCAGGGAGGGGAGGGAGACCCAGTACTTC. It encodes CATSREGRETQYF. The V and J genes are TRBV15 and TRBJ2-5, with D possibly matching TRBD2 (6 bases). CDR3 length: 13 residues. V was clipped by 3 bases and J by 5 bases, with 10 bases between them. Germline V gives CDR1 LNHNV, CDR2 YYDKDF (reference sequence). Looking up the rest from reference TRBV15 and TRBJ2-5 gives the full variable domain: DAMVIQNPRYQVTQFGKPVTLSCSQTLNHNVMYWYQQKSSQAPKLLFHYYDKDFNNEADTPDNFQSRRPNTSFCFLDIRSPGLGDTAMYLCATSREGRETQYFGPGTRLLVL.

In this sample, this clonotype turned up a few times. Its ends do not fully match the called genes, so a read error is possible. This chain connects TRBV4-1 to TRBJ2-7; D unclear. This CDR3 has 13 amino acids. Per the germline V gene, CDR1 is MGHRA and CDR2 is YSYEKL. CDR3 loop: CASSQANSDEQYF. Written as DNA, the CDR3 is TGCGCCAGCAGCCAGGCAAACTCCGACGAGCAGTACTTC.

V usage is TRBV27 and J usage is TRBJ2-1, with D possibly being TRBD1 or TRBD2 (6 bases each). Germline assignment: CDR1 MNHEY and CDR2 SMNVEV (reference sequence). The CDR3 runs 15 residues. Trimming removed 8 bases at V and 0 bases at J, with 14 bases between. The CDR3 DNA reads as TGTGCCAGCCGAGGGGGGCAGAGCTCCTACAATGAGCAGTTCTTC. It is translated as CASRGGQSSYNEQFF.

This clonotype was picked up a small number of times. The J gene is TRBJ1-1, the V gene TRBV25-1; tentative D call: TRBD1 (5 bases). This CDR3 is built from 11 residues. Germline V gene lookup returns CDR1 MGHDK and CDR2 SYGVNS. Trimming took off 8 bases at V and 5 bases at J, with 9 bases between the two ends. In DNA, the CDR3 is TGTGCCAGCCGGGGGGGGACTGAAGCTTTCTTT. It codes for CASRGGTEAFF.

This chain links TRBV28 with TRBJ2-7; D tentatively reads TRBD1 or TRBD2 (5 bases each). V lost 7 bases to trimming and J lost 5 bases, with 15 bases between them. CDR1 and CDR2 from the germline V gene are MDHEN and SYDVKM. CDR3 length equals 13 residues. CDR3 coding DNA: TGTGCCAGCACACCGAGAGGGGAACACGAGCAGTACTTC. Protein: CASTPRGEHEQYF.

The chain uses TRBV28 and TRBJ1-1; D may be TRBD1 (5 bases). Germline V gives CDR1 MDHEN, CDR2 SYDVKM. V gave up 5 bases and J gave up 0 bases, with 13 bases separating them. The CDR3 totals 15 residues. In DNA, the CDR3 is TGTGCCAGCAGTAGGGACCTCGCCATGAACACTGAAGCTTTCTTT. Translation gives CASSRDLAMNTEAFF. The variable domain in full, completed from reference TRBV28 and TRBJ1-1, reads DVKVTQSSRYLVKRTGEKVFLECVQDMDHENMFWYRQDPGLGLRLIYFSYDVKMKEKGDIPEGYSVSREKKERFSLILESASTNQTSMYLCASSRDLAMNTEAFFGQGTRLTVV.